The 19 T cell receptor beta chains given below trace back to one sample, sequenced in a study of OX40 agonist ivuxolimab in advanced cancers. Method: immunoSEQ multiplex PCR; TCRdb's copy keeps in-frame clones and lacks some. The sample includes 69,000 or so clones, about 85% of them seen just once. The specimen was CD4+ or CD8+ T cells sorted from blood, collected in a trial of the OX40 agonist ivuxolimab. The receptors here all came from an adult with an advanced solid tumor such as melanoma, head and neck, liver or kidney cancer.

This chain uses TRBV6-1 with TRBJ2-5, with D perhaps matching TRBD1 (5 bases). The J call is in doubt because the DNA end fits TRBJ2-7 better. This CDR3 region has 12 residues. The germline CDR1 and CDR2 sequences are MNHNS and SASEGT. The CDR3: CASNSDTHEQYF. The DNA of the CDR3 is TGTGCCAGCAATTCGGACACCCACGAGCAGTACTTC.

The gene calls are TRBV9 and TRBJ2-1, with TRBD2 identical over 10 bases. The germline CDR1 and CDR2 sequences are SGDLS and YYNGEE. This CDR3 is 14 amino acids long. Trimming removed 4 bases from V and 6 bases from J; junction bases left unmatched: 4. The CDR3 DNA follows: TGTGCCAGCAGCCTAGCGGGAGCAGGCAATGAGCAGTTCTTC. It translates to CASSLAGAGNEQFF.

The chain is built from TRBV5-4 and TRBJ2-3, with 15 positions matching TRBD2. This CDR3 has 18 residues. Trimming at V came to 4 bases and at J to 2 bases, leaving 8 bases not matched to a gene. Germline V gives CDR1 SGHNT, CDR2 YYREEE (reference sequence). The CDR3, as DNA: TGTGCCAGCAGCCCACGGACTAGCGGGGGGGGTAACACAGATACGCAGTATTTT. Translating it yields CASSPRTSGGGNTDTQYF.

V usage is TRBV9 and J usage is TRBJ2-3; 12 bases match TRBD2. Looked up from germline, CDR1 is SGDLS and CDR2 is YYNGEE. CDR3 size: 19 residues. The V segment lost 3 bases and the J segment 0 bases; nucleotides outside the gene matches: 11. Here the CDR3 DNA reads TGTGCCAGCAGCGCCAACCTACTAGCGGGGGGCCTTAGCACAGATACGCAGTATTTT. This codes for CASSANLLAGGLSTDTQYF.

The J gene is TRBJ2-1, the V gene TRBV29-1; 9 bases agree with TRBD1. The CDR3 loop spans 10 amino acids. V was pared by 7 bases and J by 10 bases, with 2 bases of the junction left unmatched. CDR1 and CDR2 (germline): SQVTM, ANQGSEA. CDR3 in amino acids: CSAGTGEQFF. The DNA for the CDR3 is TGCAGCGCAGGGACAGGGGAGCAGTTCTTC.

Only a few counts were recorded for this clone. V usage is TRBV14 and J usage is TRBJ1-1, with D perhaps TRBD1 (6 bases). Trimming removed 3 bases at V and 6 bases at J, with 14 bases between. The CDR3 is 14 residues long. CDR1 and CDR2 (germline): SGHDN, FVKESK. CDR3 nucleotides: TGTGCCAGCAGCCAGTATACAGGGACCCCTGAAGCTTTCTTT. Amino acid sequence: CASSQYTGTPEAFF.

The rearrangement links TRBV9 to TRBJ2-2; D is ambiguous. This CDR3 contains 15 residues. The germline V and J ends were trimmed by 0 bases and 7 bases, with 13 bases remaining between them. Germline V gene data show CDR1 as SGDLS and CDR2 as YYNGEE. The CDR3 nucleotides are TGTGCCAGCAGCGTAGAGAGTAGGTCGAGCGGGGAGCTGTTTTTT. Translated, it gives CASSVESRSSGELFF. The variable domain in full, completed from reference TRBV9 and TRBJ2-2, reads DSGVTQTPKHLITATGQRVTLRCSPRSGDLSVYWYQQSLDQGLQFLIQYYNGEERAKGNILERFSAQQFPDLHSELNLSSLELGDSALYFCASSVESRSSGELFFGEGSRLTVL.

The chain employs TRBV7-2 and TRBJ1-1; TRBD1 matches at 10 bases. Trimming removed 5 bases from V and 4 bases from J; junction bases left unmatched: 7. This CDR3 comprises 15 residues. From germline, CDR1 is SGHTA and CDR2 FQGNSA. The CDR3 loop is CASSARQGAPTEAFF. The CDR3 region has the DNA TGTGCCAGCAGCGCAAGACAGGGGGCGCCCACTGAAGCTTTCTTT.

The gene calls are TRBV10-3 and TRBJ2-6, with unresolved D. The CDR3 has 15 amino acids. Trimming removed 4 bases from V and 0 bases from J, with 7 bases in between. The germline V gene encodes CDR1 ENHRY and CDR2 SYGVKD. The CDR3 sequence: CAISGQGSGANVLTF. The CDR3 region has the DNA TGTGCCATCAGTGGACAAGGCTCTGGGGCCAACGTCCTGACTTTC.

The rearrangement links TRBV7-6 to TRBJ2-7; the D call may be TRBD1 or TRBD2 (5 bases each). The CDR3 contains 13 residues. Trimming stripped 4 bases from V and 2 bases from J, with 9 bases between. The V gene's germline CDR1 is SGHVS and CDR2 FNYEAQ. The CDR3 coding sequence is TGTGCCAGCAGCTCCGGGGCGACCTACGAGCAGTACTTC. Translated, it gives CASSSGATYEQYF.

The V and J genes are TRBV19 and TRBJ1-5; D is uncertain. Per the germline V gene, CDR1 is LNHDA and CDR2 is SQIVND (reference sequence). There are 13 residues in the CDR3. Deletions cut 5 bases from V and 6 bases from J, with 11 bases between. The chain's CDR3 is CASSYQARQPQHF. CDR3 sequence (DNA): TGTGCCAGTAGTTACCAGGCCCGTCAGCCCCAGCATTTT.

V gene TRBV5-1 combines with J gene TRBJ2-2; possible D gene TRBD2, 6 bases. The germline V gene encodes CDR1 SGHRS and CDR2 YFSETQ. Trimming cost V 4 bases and J 3 bases, with 16 bases left between them. There are 16 residues in the CDR3. In DNA, the CDR3 is TGCGCCAGCAGCCCCCTCGTGGGGGGACACACCGGGGAGCTGTTTTTT. It is translated as CASSPLVGGHTGELFF.

The V and J genes are TRBV28 and TRBJ1-2; perhaps TRBD1 as D (5 bases). This CDR3 is built from 13 residues. Germline assignment: CDR1 MDHEN and CDR2 SYDVKM. Trimming took off 6 bases at V and 7 bases at J, with 15 bases between the two ends. The CDR3 DNA reads as TGTGCCAGCAGCCCCTCGACGGGGGGTGGCTACACCTTC. This codes for CASSPSTGGGYTF.

V usage is TRBV18 and J usage is TRBJ2-1; possible D gene TRBD2, 6 bases. V was clipped by 1 base and J by 6 bases, with 19 bases between them. The CDR3 is 17 residues long. Germline CDR1 reads KGHSH; CDR2 reads LQKENI. The CDR3 spells CASSPQVRKGGFNEQFF. The CDR3 DNA is TGTGCCAGCTCACCACAGGTCCGGAAGGGAGGTTTCAATGAGCAGTTCTTC.

Here the CDR3 DNA reads TGTGCCAGCAGCTACGGGACAGGGGGCTACACCGGGGAGCTGTTTTTT. It specifies CASSYGTGGYTGELFF. The chain joins TRBV7-2 to TRBJ2-2; 12 bases are shared with TRBD1. CDR1 SGHTA and CDR2 FQGNSA come from the germline V gene. With V trimmed by 4 bases and J by 3 bases, 3 bases remained unmatched. The CDR3 consists of 16 residues.

CDR3 DNA sequence: TGTGCCAGCAGCTTCCCCCAGGGGACCCAGTACTTC. Translated, it gives CASSFPQGTQYF. The chain links TRBV7-8 to TRBJ2-5, with a possible D match to TRBD1 (5 bases). The CDR3 length is 12 residues. V lost 3 bases, J lost 7 bases, and 9 bases lay in between. Germline V gives CDR1 SGHVS, CDR2 FQNEAQ. Supplemented by reference TRBV7-8 and TRBJ2-5, the full variable domain reads GAGVSQSPRYKVAKRGQDVALRCDPISGHVSLFWYQQALGQGPEFLTYFQNEAQLDKSGLPSDRFFAERPEGSVSTLKIQRTQQEDSAVYLCASSFPQGTQYFGPGTRLLVL.

This rearrangement joins TRBV30 to TRBJ1-1; D remains unclear. V lost 0 bases and J lost 4, with 9 bases in between. The CDR3 is made up of 13 amino acids. Germline V gene data show CDR1 as GTSNPN and CDR2 as SVGIG (reference sequence). CDR3 coding DNA: TGTGCCTGGAGTGTTTCCCCAAGCACTGAAGCTTTCTTT. Translating gives CAWSVSPSTEAFF.

The chain uses TRBV30 and TRBJ1-3; no definite D call. Germline CDR1 is GTSNPN and CDR2 is SVGIG (reference sequence). The CDR3 covers 13 residues. Between the trimmed V and J ends, which lost 3 bases and 0 bases, there was a span of 6 bases. CDR3 sequence (DNA): TGTGCCTGGAGAAAGGTCTCTGGAAACACCATATATTTT. It specifies CAWRKVSGNTIYF.

The rearrangement uses TRBV28 and TRBJ1-6, with TRBD1 as a possible D gene (5 bases). The CDR3 is 13 residues long. Germline assignment: CDR1 MDHEN and CDR2 SYDVKM. V lost 6 bases, J lost 6 bases, and 9 bases lay in between. The CDR3 DNA is TGTGCCAGCAGCCCGACAGCTAATTCACCCCTCCACTTT. Protein: CASSPTANSPLHF.